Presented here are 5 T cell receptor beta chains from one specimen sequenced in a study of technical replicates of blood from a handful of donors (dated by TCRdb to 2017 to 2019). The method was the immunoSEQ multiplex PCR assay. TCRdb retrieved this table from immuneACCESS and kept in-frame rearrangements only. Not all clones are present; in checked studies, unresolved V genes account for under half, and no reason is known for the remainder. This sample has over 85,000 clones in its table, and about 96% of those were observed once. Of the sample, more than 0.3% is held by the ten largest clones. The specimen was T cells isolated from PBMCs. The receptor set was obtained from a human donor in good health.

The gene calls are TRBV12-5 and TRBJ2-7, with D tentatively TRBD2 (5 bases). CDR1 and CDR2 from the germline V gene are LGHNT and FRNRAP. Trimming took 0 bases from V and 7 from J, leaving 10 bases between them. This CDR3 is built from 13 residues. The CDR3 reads CASGLVPGYEQYF. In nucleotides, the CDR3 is TGTGCTAGTGGTTTGGTACCGGGATATGAGCAGTACTTC.

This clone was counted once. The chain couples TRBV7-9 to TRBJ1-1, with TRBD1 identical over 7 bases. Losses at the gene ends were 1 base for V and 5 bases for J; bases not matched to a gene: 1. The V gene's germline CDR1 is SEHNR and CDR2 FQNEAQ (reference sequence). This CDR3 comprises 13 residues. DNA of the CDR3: TGTGCCAGCAGCTTAGGGGGACAGACTGAAGCTTTCTTT. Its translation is CASSLGGQTEAFF.

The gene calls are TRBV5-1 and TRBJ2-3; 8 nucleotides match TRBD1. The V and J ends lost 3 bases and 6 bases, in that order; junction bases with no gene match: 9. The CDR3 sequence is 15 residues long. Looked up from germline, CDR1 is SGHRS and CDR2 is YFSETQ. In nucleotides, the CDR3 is TGCGCCAGCAGCTCCGACAGGGGAGACGCGGATACGCAGTATTTT. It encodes CASSSDRGDADTQYF.

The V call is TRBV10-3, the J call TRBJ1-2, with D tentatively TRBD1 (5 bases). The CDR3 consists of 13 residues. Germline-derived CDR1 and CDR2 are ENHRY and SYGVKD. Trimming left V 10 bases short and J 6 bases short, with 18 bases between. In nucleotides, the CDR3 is TGTGCCACCAAGGGCAGGGAGGAGGATGGCTACACCTTC. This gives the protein CATKGREEDGYTF.

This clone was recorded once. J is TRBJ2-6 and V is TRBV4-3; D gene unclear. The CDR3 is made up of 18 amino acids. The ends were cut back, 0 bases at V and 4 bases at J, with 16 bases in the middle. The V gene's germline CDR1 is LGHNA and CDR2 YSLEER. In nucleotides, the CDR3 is TGCGCCAGCAGCCAAGATCGCCCTCGGCCGGAGGGGGCCAACGTCCTGACTTTC. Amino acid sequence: CASSQDRPRPEGANVLTF.